This is a list of T cell receptor beta chains from one sample in a study of blood T cell repertoires in COVID-19. Sequenced by immunoSEQ multiplex PCR; TCRdb stores in-frame clones only, minus some. The sample has around 98,000 clones, approximately 79% seen once. Sample: peripheral blood. The origin of the receptors is a man aged 65 to 79 with active or convalescent COVID-19. Each CDR3 is given with its conserved first and last residue. Fields, in order: clone size, D gene, CDR3 length, V gene, J gene, CDR3 protein, CDR3 DNA. A D gene is named only where the DNA matches it firmly. Expanded clones get a size class; other rows say once, few or many, or leave the size out.

>-|TRBD1|13|TRBV27|TRBJ2-7
CASSAQGPDEQYF
TGTGCCAGCAGTGCACAGGGGCCAGACGAGCAGTACTTC
>-|TRBD2|14|TRBV27|TRBJ2-4
CASTLSGGGSIQYF
TGTGCCAGCACCCTTAGCGGGGGAGGGAGCATTCAGTACTTC
>-|TRBD2|14|TRBV27|TRBJ2-3
CATGPGGRTDTQYF
TGTGCCACCGGCCCGGGGGGTAGAACAGATACGCAGTATTTT
>-|-|14|TRBV7-2|TRBJ2-5
CASSQSPITKTQYF
TGTGCCAGCAGCCAAAGTCCCATCACAAAGACCCAGTACTTC
>-|-|14|TRBV5-1|TRBJ1-1
CASSFTGANTEAFF
TGCGCCAGCAGCTTCACAGGTGCGAACACTGAAGCTTTCTTT
>-|-|15|TRBV4-1|TRBJ2-3
CASSQEAARPDTQYF
TGCGCCAGCAGCCAAGAAGCTGCGCGGCCCGATACGCAGTATTTT
>many|TRBD2|15|TRBV7-6|TRBJ2-3
CASSLERTSGDTQYF
TGTGCCAGCAGCTTAGAGCGGACTAGCGGTGATACGCAGTATTTT
>-|-|14|TRBV6-5|TRBJ1-1
CASSYSASFTEAFF
TGTGCCAGCAGTTACTCGGCCAGTTTCACTGAAGCTTTCTTT
>-|-|14|TRBV7-9|TRBJ1-1
CASSVTERYTEAFF
TGTGCCAGCAGCGTGACAGAGAGGTACACTGAAGCTTTCTTT
>-|TRBD1|15|TRBV19|TRBJ1-3
CASVTTGTGFGAIYF
TGTGCCAGTGTCACAACCGGGACAGGGTTTGGGGCCATATATTTT
>-|-|14|TRBV6-5|TRBJ1-2
CASSNRVRGYGYTF
TGTGCCAGCAGTAACAGGGTCAGGGGCTATGGCTACACCTTC
>-|TRBD1|15|TRBV10-3|TRBJ2-7
CAISETGTGVHEQYF
TGTGCCATCAGTGAGACAGGGACAGGGGTCCACGAGCAGTACTTC
>once|TRBD1|13|TRBV6-5|TRBJ1-6
CALRGTGSSPLHF
TGTGCCCTTCGGGGGACAGGGAGTTCACCCCTCCACTTT
>-|-|15|TRBV2|TRBJ1-1
CASSEEWAGKTEAFF
TGTGCCAGCAGTGAAGAGTGGGCAGGGAAGACTGAAGCTTTCTTT
>-|-|12|TRBV24-1|TRBJ2-1
CATRNVDNEQFF
TGTGCCACGCGCAACGTCGACAATGAGCAGTTCTTC
>-|-|11|TRBV20-1|TRBJ1-1
CSARRQEKAFF
TGCAGTGCTAGAAGACAGGAGAAAGCTTTCTTT
>-|TRBD1|16|TRBV6-1|TRBJ1-2
CASSEVQTGGVRGYTF
TGTGCCAGCAGTGAAGTTCAGACAGGGGGAGTCCGTGGCTACACCTTC
>-|-|15|TRBV11-2|TRBJ1-5
CASSFNTGSNQPQHF
TGTGCCAGCAGTTTTAACACGGGGAGCAATCAGCCCCAGCATTTT
>-|TRBD1|16|TRBV19|TRBJ1-2
CASSMGGGQGYRGYTF
TGTGCCAGTAGTATGGGGGGCGGACAGGGGTATCGAGGCTACACCTTC
>-|TRBD1|15|TRBV18|TRBJ2-7
CASSPGQGVVYEQYF
TGTGCCAGCTCACCGGGACAGGGGGTTGTATACGAGCAGTACTTC
>once|TRBD1|14|TRBV28|TRBJ1-2
CASTPLTGDYGYTF
TGTGCCAGCACCCCTCTCACAGGGGACTATGGCTACACCTTC
>-|-|14|TRBV5-1|TRBJ1-6
CASQRREGNSPLHF
TGCGCCAGCCAGCGGAGGGAGGGTAATTCACCCCTCCACTTT
>-|TRBD1|17|TRBV7-6|TRBJ1-6
CASSRGTGGAGNSPLHF
TGTGCCAGCAGCCGAGGGACAGGGGGCGCCGGTAATTCACCCCTCCACTTT
>-|-|14|TRBV18|TRBJ1-4
CASSFQGLNEKLFF
TGTGCCAGCTCATTCCAGGGATTGAATGAAAAACTGTTTTTT
>-|TRBD1|14|TRBV6-5|TRBJ2-7
CASSSPGTGYEQYF
TGTGCCAGCAGTAGCCCCGGGACAGGGTACGAGCAGTACTTC
>few|TRBD1|18|TRBV4-2|TRBJ1-5
CASSQEHRGLYSNQPQHF
TGTGCCAGCAGCCAAGAGCACAGGGGTCTCTATAGCAATCAGCCCCAGCATTTT
>-|-|14|TRBV19|TRBJ1-1
CASTPAGGETEAFF
TGTGCCAGTACCCCAGCGGGGGGCGAGACTGAAGCTTTCTTT
>-|TRBD2|16|TRBV11-3|TRBJ2-3
CASSWTSGGRSDTQYF
TGTGCCAGCAGCTGGACTAGCGGGGGGAGGTCAGATACGCAGTATTTT
>-|TRBD1|14|TRBV19|TRBJ1-2
CASSPEGQHYGYTF
TGTGCCAGTAGTCCAGAGGGACAGCACTATGGCTACACCTTC
>-|TRBD1|14|TRBV3-1/TRBV3-2|TRBJ1-4
CASGADRGLGKLFF
TGTGCCAGTGGGGCGGACAGGGGGCTTGGAAAACTGTTTTTT
>once|-|13|TRBV6-5|TRBJ1-4
CATKAGIGEKLFF
TGTGCCACCAAGGCGGGAATCGGGGAAAAACTGTTTTTT
>-|TRBD1|16|TRBV3-1/TRBV3-2|TRBJ1-2
CASSPEQGEGNYGYTF
TGTGCCAGCAGCCCTGAACAGGGGGAAGGGAACTATGGCTACACCTTC
>-|-|12|TRBV30|TRBJ2-1
CAWSNNMDEQFF
TGTGCCTGGAGTAACAACATGGATGAGCAGTTCTTC
>-|-|15|TRBV7-8|TRBJ1-2
CASSTVRESPGGYTF
TGTGCCAGCAGCACCGTCAGGGAATCGCCAGGGGGCTACACCTTC
>once|TRBD2|14|TRBV19|TRBJ2-3
CASSKAGDTDTQYF
TGTGCCAGTAGTAAGGCGGGGGACACAGATACGCAGTATTTT
>-|-|13|TRBV10-3|TRBJ1-2
CAIKGILNYGYTF
TGTGCCATCAAGGGGATTTTGAACTATGGCTACACCTTC
>-|TRBD1|17|TRBV5-1|TRBJ1-3
CASSLEGTGGSGNTIYF
TGCGCCAGCAGCTTGGAAGGGACAGGAGGCTCTGGAAACACCATATATTTT
>once|-|14|TRBV7-2|TRBJ1-4
CASSLRALNEKLFF
TGTGCCAGCAGCTTGCGGGCGCTTAATGAAAAACTGTTTTTT
>-|-|15|TRBV13|TRBJ1-2
CASSFRGTPNYGYTF
TGTGCCAGCAGCTTCCGGGGAACCCCAAACTATGGCTACACCTTC
>-|-|15|TRBV7-6|TRBJ1-3
CASSLNRASGNTIYF
TGTGCCAGCAGCTTAAACAGGGCGTCTGGAAACACCATATATTTT
>-|TRBD1|14|TRBV4-1|TRBJ1-2
CASSQVVPGQGITF
TGCGCCAGCAGCCAAGTCGTTCCGGGACAGGGAATCACCTTC
>-|-|16|TRBV15|TRBJ1-2
CATSREIGAFNYGYTF
TGTGCCACCAGCAGAGAGATAGGAGCCTTTAACTATGGCTACACCTTC
>-|-|15|TRBV5-5|TRBJ1-4
CASSLDGLRGEKLFF
TGTGCCAGCAGCTTGGACGGTCTCAGGGGAGAAAAACTGTTTTTT
>few|TRBD2|14|TRBV6-5|TRBJ2-7
CASSSPGGAYEQYF
TGTGCCAGCAGTAGCCCGGGAGGCGCCTACGAGCAGTACTTC
>-|TRBD2|16|TRBV9|TRBJ2-2
CASSVVGGVNTGELFF
TGTGCCAGCAGCGTAGTTGGGGGGGTGAACACCGGGGAGCTGTTTTTT
>-|-|15|TRBV10-2|TRBJ2-3
CASREAAVGTDTQYF
TGCGCCAGCAGGGAGGCGGCAGTTGGGACAGATACGCAGTATTTT
>-|-|14|TRBV5-1|TRBJ1-2
CASSLEGQNYGYTF
TGCGCCAGCAGCTTGGAGGGACAAAACTATGGCTACACCTTC
>-|-|15|TRBV5-5|TRBJ2-3
CASSWPGDSTDTQYF
TGTGCCAGCTCTTGGCCGGGGGACAGCACAGATACGCAGTATTTT
>once|-|12|TRBV5-1|TRBJ1-2
CASSLGRWGYTF
TGCGCCAGCAGCTTGGGTAGATGGGGCTACACCTTC
>-|-|13|TRBV11-3|TRBJ2-7
CASNAGDTYEQYF
TGTGCCAGCAACGCAGGGGATACCTACGAGCAGTACTTC
>once|-|14|TRBV9|TRBJ1-1
CASSVAGQNTEAFF
TGTGCCAGCAGCGTAGCTGGACAGAACACTGAAGCTTTCTTT
>-|-|15|TRBV7-2|TRBJ2-7
CASSLVGAATYEQYF
TGTGCCAGCAGCTTAGTTGGGGCAGCCACCTACGAGCAGTACTTC
>few|-|13|TRBV28|TRBJ1-5
CASTRQGNQPQHF
TGTGCCAGCACCCGACAGGGCAATCAGCCCCAGCATTTT
>-|TRBD1|14|TRBV5-1|TRBJ1-2
CASSDGQGGYGYTF
TGCGCCAGCAGCGACGGACAGGGCGGCTATGGCTACACCTTC
>-|-|12|TRBV15|TRBJ2-7
CATSRDDYEQYF
TGTGCCACCAGCCGCGATGACTACGAGCAGTACTTC
>-|TRBD2|19|TRBV7-2|TRBJ2-2
CASSQPGTSGTSNTGELFF
TGTGCCAGCAGCCAACCCGGGACTAGCGGAACTTCGAACACCGGGGAGCTGTTTTTT